This TCR beta chain is drawn from a study of resident and recirculating memory T cells in vitiligo. Only in-frame clones appear in the TCRdb table, and some are missing; sequencing was by immunoSEQ multiplex PCR. This table holds 70,000 to 95,000 clones, about 90% found once. General study points: Different lesions suggested infiltration by different T cell clones. Clonality differed among vitiligo lesions, with no unique dominant clone.

This clone is a singleton in its sample. The target antigen is unknown. V was pared by 0 bases and J by 12 bases, with 3 bases of the junction left unmatched. Germline V gene sequence: CDR1 DFQATT, CDR2 SNEGSKA (reference sequence). This CDR3 is 11 amino acids long. The TCR sequence derives from a male donor with vitiligo. The gene calls are TRBV20-1 and TRBJ1-2, with TRBD1 matching over 8 bases. Sequencing used blood. Written as DNA, the CDR3 is TGCAGTGCTAGAGAAACGACAGGGGACACCTTC. This gives the protein CSARETTGDTF.